The next 5 T cell receptor beta chains were all read from a single sample in a study of blood T cells in healthy people across ages. A second PCR of roughly 7 to 11 cycles used a sample-barcoded 5' primer and a J-beta primer mix. One entry per CDR3 protein results from TCRdb running MiXCR on the 5' RACE reads. This table has 1.5 million to 2 million distinct CDR3 sequences, just under 50% appearing once. The specimen was blood. The receptors were sampled from a middle-aged woman in good health.

There are a few counts of this clonotype. The chain links TRBV28 to TRBJ1-2; D unclear. Between the trimmed V and J ends, which lost 4 bases and 3 bases, there was a span of 12 bases. There are 14 residues in the CDR3. Germline values: CDR1 MDHEN, CDR2 SYDVKM. The CDR3 reads CASSSLRADYGYTF. As DNA, the CDR3 is TGTGCCAGCAGTTCCCTGCGGGCCGACTATGGCTACACCTTC.

V is TRBV4-1 and J is TRBJ2-6; a possible D gene is TRBD2 (6 bases). CDR1 and CDR2 from the germline V gene are MGHRA and YSYEKL. The V end lost 2 bases, the J end lost 0 bases, and 23 bases lay between the germline ends. This CDR3 is built from 21 residues. CDR3 sequence (DNA): TGCGCCAGCAGCCAAAAAAGAATAGGGACTTTTAACTACTCTGGGGCCAACGTCCTGACTTTC. Its translation: CASSQKRIGTFNYSGANVLTF.

This rearrangement joins TRBV27 to TRBJ1-5; D call uncertain. The length of the CDR3 is 15 residues. Trimming removed 6 bases from V and 5 bases from J, with 17 bases in between. The V gene's germline CDR1 is MNHEY and CDR2 SMNVEV (reference sequence). DNA of the CDR3: TGTGCCAGCAGCCTAGGCCTCCCCGTGTATCAGCCCCAGCATTTT. It specifies CASSLGLPVYQPQHF.

V gene TRBV12-5 combines with J gene TRBJ1-1; the D gene is possibly TRBD1 (5 bases). This CDR3 has 13 residues. CDR1 and CDR2 from the germline V gene are LGHNT and FRNRAP. V lost 7 bases and J lost 0, with 9 bases in between. CDR3 protein: CASAKTVNTEAFF. In DNA form, the CDR3 reads TGTGCTAGTGCCAAGACAGTGAACACTGAAGCTTTCTTT.

This clonotype has only a few counts. The chain employs TRBV13 and TRBJ2-7; D is possibly TRBD1 (5 bases). The CDR3 has 17 amino acids. Trimming stripped 0 bases from V and 4 bases from J, with 19 bases between. The germline CDR1 and CDR2 sequences are PRHDT and FYEKMQ (reference sequence). The CDR3 loop reads CASSLGRGMDKGYEQYF. As DNA, the CDR3 is TGTGCCAGCAGCTTAGGTCGCGGTATGGACAAGGGTTACGAGCAGTACTTC.